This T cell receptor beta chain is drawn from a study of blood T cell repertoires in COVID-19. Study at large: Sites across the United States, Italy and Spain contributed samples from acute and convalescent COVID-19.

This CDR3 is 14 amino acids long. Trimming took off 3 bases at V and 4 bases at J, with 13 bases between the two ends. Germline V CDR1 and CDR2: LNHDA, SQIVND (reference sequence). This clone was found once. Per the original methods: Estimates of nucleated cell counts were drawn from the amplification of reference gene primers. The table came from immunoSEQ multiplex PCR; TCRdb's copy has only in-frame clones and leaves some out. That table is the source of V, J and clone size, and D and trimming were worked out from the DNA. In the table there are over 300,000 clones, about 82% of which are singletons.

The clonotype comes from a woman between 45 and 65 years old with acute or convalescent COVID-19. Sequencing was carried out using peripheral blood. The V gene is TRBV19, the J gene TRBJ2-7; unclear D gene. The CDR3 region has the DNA TGTGCCAGTAGTATCGCGGCTACCACGTACGAGCAGTACTTC. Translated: CASSIAATTYEQYF. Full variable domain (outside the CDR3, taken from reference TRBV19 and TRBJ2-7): DGGITQSPKYLFRKEGQNVTLSCEQNLNHDAMYWYRQDPGQGLRLIYYSQIVNDFQKGDIAEGYSVSREKKESFPLTVTSAQKNPTAFYLCASSIAATTYEQYFGPGTRLTVT.